This TCR beta chain was recorded in a study of shared clonotypes between healthy human individuals. Method: immunoSEQ multiplex PCR; TCRdb's copy keeps in-frame clones and lacks some. The sample lists 2.5 million or so clones, 90% to 95% seen once, with 0.13% to 0.15% in the top ten. The germline V gene encodes CDR1 SGHNT and CDR2 YYREEE (reference sequence). Losses at the gene ends were 4 bases for V and 1 base for J; bases not matched to a gene: 5. The CDR3 covers 15 residues. As to this clone: This specimen includes other DNA sequences encoding the same CDR3.

Sequencing was carried out using naive CD4+ T cells sorted from blood. As to subset: CD45RA+ positively selected. The chain couples TRBV5-4 to TRBJ2-5; 9 nucleotides match TRBD1. This TCR came from a man aged 18 to 35 in good health. The CDR3 DNA reads TGTGCCAGCAGCCCGTGGGACAGGGTCCAAGAGACCCAGTACTTC. It codes for CASSPWDRVQETQYF.